A single sample is the source of the 8 T cell receptor beta chains below, sequenced in a study of cytomegalovirus exposure and HLA in healthy donors (dated by TCRdb to between 2016 and 2019). The library was generated by the immunoSEQ multiplex PCR assay. A mixture of 60 forward primers for TCR Vbeta segments and 13 reverse primers for TCR Jbeta segments was used in the multiplex PCR. TCRdb took this table from immuneACCESS and kept in-frame rearrangements with V and J called. Such tables lack part of the clones; where checked against another copy, unresolved V genes explain under half of the gap, and the rest is unexplained. The sample table holds roughly 120,000 clones, of which about 76% were seen once. The ten largest account for around 2.2% of the sample. The specimen sequenced was PBMCs. All receptors come from a woman aged 25 to 45 in good health and CMV-seronegative.

The chain joins TRBV18 to TRBJ2-7, with 12 bases identical to TRBD2. Germline CDR1 and CDR2: KGHSH and LQKENI. Trimming took 2 bases from V and 3 from J; bases not matched to a gene: 17. CDR3 size: 20 residues. For the CDR3, the DNA is TGTGCCAGCTCACCAATAGAAACTAGCGGGAGGTCCGCCCGAATCTACGAGCAGTACTTC. It specifies CASSPIETSGRSARIYEQYF.

This clone was picked up one time. The CDR3, as DNA: TGTGCCAGCAGTGAAGGGCTGTACAATGAGCAGTTCTTC. It yields the protein CASSEGLYNEQFF. This sequence joins TRBV2 and TRBJ2-1; D not resolved. Germline V gene sequence: CDR1 SNHLY, CDR2 FYNNEI. V was clipped by 1 base and J by 4 bases, with 5 bases between them. CDR3 length: 13 residues.

The chain uses TRBV10-3 and TRBJ2-2, with D possibly being TRBD1 (6 bases). Germline assignment: CDR1 ENHRY and CDR2 SYGVKD. The CDR3 is 17 amino acids. The germline V and J ends were trimmed by 6 bases and 2 bases, with 19 bases remaining between them. CDR3 residues: CAISQSQGPPNTGELFF. The CDR3 DNA reads TGTGCCATCAGCCAAAGTCAGGGGCCCCCCAACACCGGGGAGCTGTTTTTT.

This sequence joins TRBV19 and TRBJ2-5; possibly TRBD1 for D (6 bases). V lost 6 bases and J 4 bases, leaving 9 bases between the germline ends. CDR1 is LNHDA and CDR2 is SQIVND in the germline V gene (reference sequence). This CDR3 contains 12 residues. The CDR3 nucleotides are TGTGCCAGTAGCGTGACAGGAGAGACCCAGTACTTC. It specifies CASSVTGETQYF.

This sequence joins TRBV5-1 and TRBJ2-5, with D tentatively TRBD2 (6 bases). The CDR3 extends over 14 amino acids. V dropped 4 bases and J dropped 2 bases, with 12 bases sitting between them. Germline lookup yields CDR1 SGHRS and CDR2 YFSETQ. The CDR3 nucleotides read TGCGCCAGCAGCCCAGGGAGCGGGCAAGAGACCCAGTACTTC. Its protein product is CASSPGSGQETQYF.

The gene calls are TRBV7-2 and TRBJ2-1; TRBD2 matches 8 bases. Looked up from germline, CDR1 is SGHTA and CDR2 is FQGNSA. The CDR3 has 15 amino acids. J lost 7 bases, V lost 1 base, and 6 bases had no gene match. The CDR3 DNA is TGTGCCAGCAGCTTAGGGAAACTAGCGGAGAATGAGCAGTTCTTC. Its protein product is CASSLGKLAENEQFF.

The chain links TRBV29-1 to TRBJ1-2, with 8 bases that match TRBD1. Trimming took 4 bases from V and 5 from J; bases not matched to a gene: 9. Germline loops: CDR1 SQVTM, CDR2 ANQGSEA. This CDR3 has 14 amino acids. The CDR3 protein is CSVVAGGSPYGYTF. In nucleotides, the CDR3 is TGCAGCGTTGTGGCAGGGGGCTCCCCTTATGGCTACACCTTC.

V usage is TRBV28 and J usage is TRBJ2-5, with 7 bases aligning to TRBD2. The length of the CDR3 is 15 residues. Germline V gene sequence: CDR1 MDHEN, CDR2 SYDVKM. The V gene end was trimmed by 4 bases and the J gene end by 7 bases; junction bases not matched to a gene: 12. The CDR3 sequence: CASSYGLGGLRTQYF. The CDR3, as DNA: TGTGCCAGCAGTTACGGACTAGGAGGTTTAAGGACCCAGTACTTC.